The source of this T cell receptor beta chain is a study of T cell responses to AZD1222 COVID-19 vaccine. Study-wide findings and caveats: No day 14 peak samples; only post-peak repertoires were characterized. Breadth and depth of Spike-specific TCRs rose after two AZD1222 doses.

Measured with immunoSEQ multiplex PCR; TCRdb has only the in-frame clones, and not every one. The sample gives about 150,000 clones, over 75% of which show up once; around 2.9% is in the top ten. This clone was detected only a few times. The target antigen is unknown. Sequenced here: peripheral blood, sampled 28 days after the second AZD1222 dose. This receptor was taken from an adult who received the AZD1222 COVID-19 vaccine.

The CDR3 protein is CASSPSAGQPRDGYTF. The CDR3 DNA reads TGTGCCAGCAGCCCCTCGGCGGGGCAGCCCCGGGATGGCTACACCTTC. This sequence joins TRBV7-9 and TRBJ1-2; perhaps TRBD1 as D (5 bases). V was shortened by 5 bases and J by 6 bases, with 22 bases between the two germline ends. In germline, CDR1 is SEHNR, CDR2 FQNEAQ (reference sequence). The CDR3 runs 16 residues. Variable domain in full (rest from reference TRBV7-9 and TRBJ1-2): DTGVSQNPRHKITKRGQNVTFRCDPISEHNRLYWYRQTLGQGPEFLTYFQNEAQLEKSRLLSDRFSAERPKGSFSTLEIQRTEQGDSAMYLCASSPSAGQPRDGYTFGSGTRLTVV.